Presented here are 27 T cell receptor beta chains from one specimen sequenced in a study of blood T cell repertoires in COVID-19. Using immunoSEQ multiplex PCR, the repertoire was profiled, and TCRdb retains in-frame clones only, with some absent. Among 250,000 or so clones listed, around 93% were seen once. The sample consisted of PBMCs or T cells enriched from blood (not recorded which). The source is a man in his forties or fifties who had been exposed to COVID-19.

The rearrangement links TRBV4-1 to TRBJ2-5; 8 positions agree with TRBD2. Germline CDR1 is MGHRA and CDR2 is YSYEKL. Unmatched junction bases numbered 6, after V lost 0 bases and J lost 0 bases. The CDR3 sequence is 17 residues long. Here the CDR3 DNA reads TGCGCCAGCAGCCAAGATATGAGCGGGAGAGACCAAGAGACCCAGTACTTC. It is translated as CASSQDMSGRDQETQYF.

The rearrangement uses TRBV9 and TRBJ2-7, with TRBD2 as a possible D gene (5 bases). The V end was cut by 4 bases, the J end by 7 bases, with 9 bases between. Germline values: CDR1 SGDLS, CDR2 YYNGEE. There are 11 residues in the CDR3. The chain's CDR3 is CASSLTGEQYF. The CDR3 region has the DNA TGTGCCAGCAGCCTCACGGGGGAGCAGTACTTC.

V is TRBV4-2 and J is TRBJ2-1, with 9 nucleotides matching TRBD2. Losses at the gene ends were 4 bases for V and 2 bases for J; bases not matched to a gene: 12. The germline CDR1 and CDR2 sequences are LGHNA and YNFKEQ. CDR3 length equals 18 residues. The CDR3 here is CASSRGNSGSPTYNEQFF. In DNA form, the CDR3 reads TGTGCCAGCAGCCGGGGCAATAGCGGGAGTCCCACCTACAATGAGCAGTTCTTC.

This clone was seen a handful of times. J is TRBJ2-1 and V is TRBV18, with 10 positions matching TRBD1. V shed 3 bases, J shed 0 bases, and the junction held 5 bases outside the gene matches. The CDR3 sequence is 17 residues long. Looked up from germline, CDR1 is KGHSH and CDR2 is LQKENI. CDR3 bases: TGTGCCAGCTCACCGTGGACAGGGGGAAGCTCCTACAATGAGCAGTTCTTC. As protein: CASSPWTGGSSYNEQFF. Drawing the rest from reference TRBV18 and TRBJ2-1, the complete variable domain is NAGVMQNPRHLVRRRGQEARLRCSPMKGHSHVYWYRQLPEEGLKFMVYLQKENIIDESGMPKERFSAEFPKEGPSILRIQQVVRGDSAAYFCASSPWTGGSSYNEQFFGPGTRLTVL.

V is TRBV4-1 and J is TRBJ1-2, with D tentatively TRBD1 (6 bases). Germline V CDR1 and CDR2: MGHRA, YSYEKL. This CDR3 is built from 12 residues. The ends were cut back, 10 bases at V and 7 bases at J, with 16 bases in the middle. The CDR3 reads CATQNRVGGYTF. DNA for the CDR3: TGCGCCACACAAAACAGGGTAGGTGGCTACACCTTC.

V gene TRBV5-1 combines with J gene TRBJ2-6; 10 bases are a match to TRBD2. The CDR3 length is 17 residues. Germline CDR1 is SGHRS and CDR2 is YFSETQ. Trimming took 4 bases from V and 0 from J; bases not matched to a gene: 4. CDR3 in DNA: TGCGCCAGCAGCCAAGGACTAGCGGACTCTGGGGCCAACGTCCTGACTTTC. Translating gives CASSQGLADSGANVLTF. The variable domain in full, completed from reference TRBV5-1 and TRBJ2-6, reads KAGVTQTPRYLIKTRGQQVTLSCSPISGHRSVSWYQQTPGQGLQFLFEYFSETQRNKGNFPGRFSGRQFSNSRSEMNVSTLELGDSALYLCASSQGLADSGANVLTFGAGSRLTVL.

The chain is built from TRBV19 and TRBJ1-1; D is perhaps TRBD1 (6 bases). The V and J ends lost 5 bases and 1 base respectively, with 20 bases between them. From germline, CDR1 is LNHDA and CDR2 SQIVND (reference sequence). The CDR3 totals 17 residues. CDR3 loop: CASSPEPGQTSNTEAFF. CDR3 DNA: TGTGCCAGTAGTCCTGAGCCGGGACAAACTTCGAACACTGAAGCTTTCTTT.

The V call is TRBV7-9, the J call TRBJ1-1, with TRBD1 identical over 8 bases. Trimming at V came to 5 bases and at J to 0 bases, leaving 5 bases not matched to a gene. The CDR3 covers 15 residues. Germline-derived CDR1 and CDR2 are SEHNR and FQNEAQ (reference sequence). CDR3 DNA sequence: TGTGCCAGCAGCCCAGGACAGGGAATGAACACTGAAGCTTTCTTT. Translated, it gives CASSPGQGMNTEAFF.

V usage is TRBV2 and J usage is TRBJ2-5, with D maybe TRBD1 (8 bases). The V gene's germline CDR1 is SNHLY and CDR2 FYNNEI. V lost 6 bases, J lost 7 bases, and 21 bases lay in between. The CDR3 totals 15 residues. This CDR3 reads CASSNLADREGTQYF. CDR3 coding DNA: TGTGCCAGCAGCAACCTCGCGGACAGGGAGGGGACCCAGTACTTC.

CDR3 protein: CASRTIQGAPRQEAFF. The DNA of the CDR3 is TGTGCCAGCAGGACGATACAGGGGGCGCCTAGACAAGAAGCTTTCTTT. The chain uses TRBV28 and TRBJ1-1, with 9 positions matching TRBD1. The CDR3 loop spans 16 amino acids. Trimming at V came to 6 bases and at J to 8 bases, leaving 16 bases not matched to a gene. Germline V CDR1 and CDR2: MDHEN, SYDVKM.

The rearrangement uses TRBV5-5 and TRBJ2-7; 8 positions match TRBD2. The CDR3 sequence is 18 residues long. The V gene's germline CDR1 is SGHKS and CDR2 YYEKEE (reference sequence). The J segment lost 5 bases and the V segment lost 4 bases, leaving 20 bases of the junction unmatched. The CDR3 region is CASSPLKRKAGAPHEQYF. The CDR3 DNA reads as TGTGCCAGCAGCCCACTTAAACGAAAAGCGGGAGCCCCCCACGAGCAGTACTTC.

The chain uses TRBV9 and TRBJ1-3, with a tentative D call TRBD1 (6 bases). Trimming cost V 3 bases and J 4 bases, with 14 bases left between them. The germline V gene has CDR1 SGDLS and CDR2 YYNGEE. The CDR3 runs to 15 residues. Here the CDR3 reads CASSEQGGLGNTIYF. The CDR3 DNA is TGTGCCAGCAGCGAACAGGGTGGGTTAGGAAACACCATATATTTT.

V usage is TRBV2 and J usage is TRBJ2-1; TRBD2 matches 13 bases. Trimming removed 6 bases from V and 4 bases from J; junction bases left unmatched: 12. Per the germline V gene, CDR1 is SNHLY and CDR2 is FYNNEI. The length of the CDR3 is 18 residues. In nucleotides, the CDR3 is TGTGCCAGCAGCGTAGCACTAGCGGGAGGGACAAATTACAATGAGCAGTTCTTC. This encodes CASSVALAGGTNYNEQFF.

J is TRBJ1-5 and V is TRBV29-1; tentatively, D is TRBD1 (6 bases). This CDR3 is built from 12 residues. Looked up from germline, CDR1 is SQVTM and CDR2 is ANQGSEA. With 6 bases removed from V and 8 bases from J, the gap between germline ends came to 14 bases. The CDR3 nucleotides read TGCAGCGTCCAAAGGGACACGGAGCCCCAGCATTTT. It codes for CSVQRDTEPQHF. The full variable domain, rest sourced from reference TRBV29-1 and TRBJ1-5, is SAVISQKPSRDICQRGTSLTIQCQVDSQVTMMFWYRQQPGQSLTLIATANQGSEATYESGFVIDKFPISRPNLTFSTLTVSNMSPEDSSIYLCSVQRDTEPQHFGDGTRLSIL.

This CDR3 is CASSLWGDGYTF. The CDR3 DNA reads TGCGCCAGCAGCCTCTGGGGGGATGGCTACACCTTC. The chain couples TRBV5-1 to TRBJ1-2; D might be TRBD1 (5 bases). This CDR3 region has 12 residues. Germline CDR1 reads SGHRS; CDR2 reads YFSETQ. The V end was cut by 4 bases, the J end by 6 bases, with 10 bases between.

In DNA form, the CDR3 reads TGTGCCAGCAGTTTAGGGATCAGGGGTGAAGCTTTCTTT. This encodes CASSLGIRGEAFF. V is TRBV28 and J is TRBJ1-1; D might be TRBD1 (6 bases). Per the germline V gene, CDR1 is MDHEN and CDR2 is SYDVKM. The ends were cut back, 2 bases at V and 7 bases at J, with 11 bases in the middle. The CDR3 runs to 13 residues. The variable domain in full, completed from reference TRBV28 and TRBJ1-1, reads DVKVTQSSRYLVKRTGEKVFLECVQDMDHENMFWYRQDPGLGLRLIYFSYDVKMKEKGDIPEGYSVSREKKERFSLILESASTNQTSMYLCASSLGIRGEAFFGQGTRLTVV.

V and J are TRBV6-5 and TRBJ2-7; TRBD2 matches at 9 bases. The J segment lost 0 bases and the V segment lost 7 bases, leaving 7 bases of the junction unmatched. The length of the CDR3 is 15 residues. CDR1 MNHEY and CDR2 SVGAGI come from the germline V gene. CDR3 DNA sequence: TGTGCCAGCATGACTAGCGGACTGAGCTCCTACGAGCAGTACTTC. It specifies CASMTSGLSSYEQYF.

In nucleotides, the CDR3 is TGTGCCAGCAGCCGGGGTGGGGAAAACTATGGCTACACCTTC. This codes for CASSRGGENYGYTF. This chain joins TRBV5-4 and TRBJ1-2; D gene unclear. The ends were cut back, 4 bases at V and 2 bases at J, with 12 bases in the middle. The germline V gene has CDR1 SGHNT and CDR2 YYREEE (reference sequence). The CDR3 runs 14 residues.

V is TRBV28 and J is TRBJ2-2; 12 bases align to TRBD2. The CDR3 is 17 amino acids. CDR1 is MDHEN, CDR2 SYDVKM, per germline. The V and J ends lost 2 bases and 2 bases, in that order; junction bases with no gene match: 3. The CDR3 DNA follows: TGTGCCAGCAGTTTACTAGCGGGAGGGATTAACACCGGGGAGCTGTTTTTT. It encodes CASSLLAGGINTGELFF.

The chain links TRBV28 to TRBJ2-7; the match to TRBD2 covers 11 bases. V dropped 5 bases and J dropped 3; count of bases not matched to a gene: 3. This CDR3 comprises 14 residues. Germline V gene sequence: CDR1 MDHEN, CDR2 SYDVKM. The CDR3 reads CASSPGTSGYEQYF. The CDR3 coding sequence is TGTGCCAGCAGTCCCGGGACTAGCGGCTACGAGCAGTACTTC.

The CDR3 loop is CATRTGSTGYGYTF. In DNA, the CDR3 is TGTGCCACTCGAACAGGGTCTACGGGCTATGGCTACACCTTC. The V call is TRBV6-5, the J call TRBJ1-2, with TRBD1 as a possible D gene (6 bases). Germline V gene lookup returns CDR1 MNHEY and CDR2 SVGAGI. The CDR3 is 14 amino acids. V shed 10 bases and J shed 4 bases, with 19 bases lying between them.

The rearrangement uses TRBV10-3 and TRBJ2-3; 8 nucleotides agree with TRBD2. This CDR3 is 19 amino acids long. CDR1 is ENHRY and CDR2 is SYGVKD in the germline V gene. Germline trimming cut 3 bases from V and 2 bases from J; bases unmatched to any gene: 16. The CDR3, as DNA: TGTGCCATCAGTGACTCCGGGACTAGTTATGTGCGGGACACAGATACGCAGTATTTT. This sequence encodes CAISDSGTSYVRDTDTQYF.

The chain recombines TRBV5-1 with TRBJ1-1; D remains ambiguous. Germline V CDR1 and CDR2: SGHRS, YFSETQ. Between the trimmed V and J ends, which lost 2 bases and 2 bases, there was a span of 10 bases. The CDR3 is 14 amino acids. The CDR3 DNA follows: TGCGCCAGCAGCTTTTGGGCAGACAACACTGAAGCTTTCTTT. This sequence encodes CASSFWADNTEAFF.

This chain uses TRBV21-1 with TRBJ1-3. TRBV21-1 is recorded as a pseudogene. This CDR3 has 19 amino acids. The CDR3 here is CASSKEVGLTLFSGNTIYF. For the CDR3, the DNA is TGTGCCAGCAGCAAAGAGGTGGGACTGACCCTATTCTCTGGAAACACCATATATTTT.

This clone was seen only once. The chain links TRBV11-2 to TRBJ2-7, with TRBD1 identical over 7 bases. The germline V gene has CDR1 SGHAT and CDR2 FQNNGV. V was pared by 5 bases and J by 0 bases, with 4 bases of the junction left unmatched. The CDR3 is 14 residues long. CDR3 in amino acids: CASSAGTVSYEQYF. The CDR3 DNA reads as TGTGCCAGCAGCGCCGGGACAGTCTCCTACGAGCAGTACTTC.

As concerns this clone: At one boundary the junction diverges from the germline segment, which might be a read error. The CDR3 region has the DNA TGTGCCAGCTCTCGGGGTACTCTTGGAGCTGACGCTTTCTTT. Its translation: CASSRGTLGADAFF. The genes are TRBV18 and TRBJ1-1; the D is unclear. This CDR3 is built from 14 residues. The germline CDR1 and CDR2 sequences are KGHSH and LQKENI.

The chain recombines TRBV6-5 with TRBJ2-7, with 7 bases matching TRBD1. This CDR3 comprises 13 residues. V shed 6 bases and J 3 bases; nucleotides not matched to a gene: 5. The germline gives CDR1 MNHEY, CDR2 SVGAGI. Written as DNA, the CDR3 is TGTGCCAGCAGCACGGGACAGAGCTACGAGCAGTACTTC. Residues: CASSTGQSYEQYF.